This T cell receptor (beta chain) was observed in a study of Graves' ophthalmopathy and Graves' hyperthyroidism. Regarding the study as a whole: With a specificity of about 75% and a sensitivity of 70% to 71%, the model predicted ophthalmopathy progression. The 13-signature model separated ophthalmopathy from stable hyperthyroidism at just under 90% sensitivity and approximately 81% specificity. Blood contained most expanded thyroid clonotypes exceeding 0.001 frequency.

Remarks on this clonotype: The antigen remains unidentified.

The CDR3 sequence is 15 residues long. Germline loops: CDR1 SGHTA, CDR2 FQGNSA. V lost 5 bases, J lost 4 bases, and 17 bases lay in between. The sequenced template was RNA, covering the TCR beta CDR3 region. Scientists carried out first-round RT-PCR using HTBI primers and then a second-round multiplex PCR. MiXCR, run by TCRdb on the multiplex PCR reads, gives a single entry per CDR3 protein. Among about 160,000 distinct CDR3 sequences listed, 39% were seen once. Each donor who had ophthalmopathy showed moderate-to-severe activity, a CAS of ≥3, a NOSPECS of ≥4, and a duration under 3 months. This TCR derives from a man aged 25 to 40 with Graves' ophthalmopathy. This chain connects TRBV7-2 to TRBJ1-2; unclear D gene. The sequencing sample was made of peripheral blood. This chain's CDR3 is CASSPEEGPFYGYTF. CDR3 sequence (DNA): TGTGCCAGCAGCCCCGAGGAGGGCCCATTCTATGGCTACACCTTC.